Described below is a single T cell receptor beta chain sequence and its context. Its target antigen remains unknown. No per-base quality is available; no much larger clone lies one base away. The sample originates from a study of CD8+ T cells in alopecia areata (dated by TCRdb to between 2018 and 2020). Study-wide context: The study used high-throughput TCRbeta sequencing to examine T cell clonal expansion in alopecia areata, in both the C3H/HeJ mouse model and human patients. Human TCRbeta sequencing covered scalp tissue and sorted CD4+ and CD8+ peripheral blood T cells from patchy and totalis/universalis alopecia areata patients and healthy controls. RNA was obtained with the PAXgene miRNA kit for fixed scalp, the miRNeasy kit for PBMCs, and the RNeasy kit for mouse skin. Scalp clonality was compared among normal scalp (n=4), patchy alopecia areata scalp (n=8), and alopecia totalis/universalis scalp (n=8). Amplification of TCRbeta CDR3 regions was done by immunoSEQ multiplex PCR using 35 Vbeta forward primers and 13 Jbeta reverse primers. The paper as a whole reports these results and caveats: Compared with normal scalp, lesional scalp had higher clonality and more expanded CD8+ clones, particularly in alopecia totalis/universalis, a pattern that suggests antigenic drive. TCR sequences shared between patients were less clear than in mice, possibly partly because of HLA diversity in the patient population. Unlike mouse skin, where gammadelta T cells dominate, normal human skin contains resident alphabeta T cells that get sequenced too, which complicates analysis of the scalp TCR repertoire.

CDR1 and CDR2 were assigned from the germline V gene (reference sequence) as MNHEY and SMNVEV. CDR3 length: 11 amino acids, cysteine to phenylalanine. Solely the CDR3 DNA is kept, with 33 bases framed from the first base. V sheds 4 bases and J sheds 8 bases, leaving 8 bases between their ends. Lesional scalp punch biopsies and peripheral blood were collected from alopecia areata patients. PBMCs were isolated by density centrifugation and stained for CD3, CD4 and CD8, after which CD4+ and CD8+ T cells were sorted on a FACSAria. The untreated alopecia areata patients were recruited through a multicenter biomarker study. Blood CD8+ T cells from a few biomarker-study patients were further sorted into NKG2D-low and NKG2D-high fractions. The receptor library was made with the immunoSEQ multiplex PCR assay. RNA was extracted from all samples and reverse transcribed into cDNA, which served as template for TCR sequencing. SuperScript III was used for first-strand cDNA synthesis, primed with a 2:1 mix of oligo-dT and random hexamers. A synthetic immune receptor repertoire was used to gauge amplification bias, and whatever bias remained was removed computationally. The original pipeline was this. Raw reads were preprocessed to remove errors, and CDR3 was defined by IMGT conventions from the conserved cysteine to phenylalanine. To get clonality, Shannon entropy was normalized by log2 of the number of productive unique TCRs and the result was subtracted from 1. Whether scalp clones were CD4 or CD8 was inferred by matching scalp TCRbeta sequences against CD4 and CD8 repertoires sorted from blood. Drawn from immuneACCESS, this table holds only the in-frame rearrangements with V and J called that TCRdb kept. Clones are partly lost; checked studies trace under half to an unresolved V gene and leave the rest unexplained. V, J and clone size derive from that table, while D and trimming were established from the DNA sequence. Recorded for this sample are roughly 60,000 clones; about 44% of them occurred a single time. The leading ten clones occupy roughly 51% of the sample.

Specimen: NKG2D-low CD8+ T cells sorted from blood. Sample cell subset or site, as interpreted from the label and publication: sorted CD8+ NKG2D-low blood T cells. The sequence derives from a human donor with alopecia areata. The sequence links TRBV27 to TRBJ1-1; the D region possibly corresponds to TRBD1 (6 bases align). The CDR3 region reads CASSSGAEAFF. The sequenced DNA: TGTGCCAGCAGTTCGGGGGCAGAAGCTTTCTTT.